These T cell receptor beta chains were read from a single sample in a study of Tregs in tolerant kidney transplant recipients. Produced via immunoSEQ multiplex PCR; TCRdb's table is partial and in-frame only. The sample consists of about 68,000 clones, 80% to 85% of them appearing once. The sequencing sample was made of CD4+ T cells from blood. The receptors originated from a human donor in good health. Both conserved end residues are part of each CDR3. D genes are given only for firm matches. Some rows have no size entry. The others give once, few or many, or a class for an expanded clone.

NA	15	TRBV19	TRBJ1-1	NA	TGTGCCAGTGGGGGGGCAGGGGTCGTGAACACTGAAGCTTTCTTT	CASGGAGVVNTEAFF
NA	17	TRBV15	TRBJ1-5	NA	TGTGCCACCAGCAGGGACCTCGGGACCGTGTCGGGCGGGCCCCAGCATTTT	CATSRDLGTVSGGPQHF
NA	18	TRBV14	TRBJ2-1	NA	TGTGCCAGCAGCCAATATCTAGGCGTGGCGGGCTCCTACAATGAGCAGTTCTTC	CASSQYLGVAGSYNEQFF
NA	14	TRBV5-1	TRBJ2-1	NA	TGCGCCAGCAGTCCAGGTTTTGCTGACAATGAGCAGTTCTTC	CASSPGFADNEQFF
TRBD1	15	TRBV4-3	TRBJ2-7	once	TGCGCCAGCAGCCAAGAGGGACAGGGGGGCTACGAGCAGTACTTC	CASSQEGQGGYEQYF
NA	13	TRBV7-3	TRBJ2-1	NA	TGTGCCAGCAGCGTTGGTGGTGGGACCGAGCAGTTCTTC	CASSVGGGTEQFF
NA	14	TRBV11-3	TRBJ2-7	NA	TGTGCCAGCAGCTTAAGCCCGCGTTCCTACGAGCAGTACTTC	CASSLSPRSYEQYF
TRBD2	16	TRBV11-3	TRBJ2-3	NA	TGTGCCAGCAGCTGGCACGAGCGGGGGGACACAGATACGCAGTATTTT	CASSWHERGDTDTQYF
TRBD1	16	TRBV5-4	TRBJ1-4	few	TGTGCCAGCAGCTACGACAGGGAAGCAACTAATGAAAAACTGTTTTTT	CASSYDREATNEKLFF
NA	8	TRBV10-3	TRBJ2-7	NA	TGTGCCATCAGGGAGCAGTACTTC	CAIREQYF